The 8 T cell receptor beta chains in this list originate from one sample, sequenced in a study of T-cell reconstitution after alpha-beta-depleted transplantation in children. TCRbeta library construction was performed incorporating unique molecular identifiers. Using its own MiXCR run on the PCR reads, TCRdb lists one record per CDR3 protein. The repertoire includes 300,000 to 400,000 distinct CDR3 sequences, around 15% of them detected once, and about 41% sits in the top ten. Sample: PBMCs, mostly from graft donor cells, taken 360 days after TCRalphabeta/CD19-depleted stem cell transplant. These receptors were obtained from a male patient between 2 and 10 years old who had a stem cell transplant for acute lymphoblastic leukemia, so the T cells may come from the graft donor.

Many counts were recorded for this clonotype. This sequence joins TRBV9 and TRBJ2-1; the match to TRBD2 covers 11 bases. J was trimmed by 3 bases and V by 3 bases; bases with no gene match: 14. The CDR3 has 19 amino acids. Per germline, CDR1 SGDLS and CDR2 YYNGEE. The CDR3 DNA follows: TGTGCCAGCAGCGCCCAAGGGCTAGCGGGAGGTTTGCGCTACAATGAGCAGTTCTTC. Translated: CASSAQGLAGGLRYNEQFF.

This CDR3 reads CASRLAGDLTDTQYF. CDR3 nucleotides: TGTGCCAGCAGATTAGCGGGAGATTTGACAGATACGCAGTATTTT. This sequence joins TRBV4-2 and TRBJ2-3; 9 nucleotides match TRBD2. Per germline, CDR1 LGHNA and CDR2 YNFKEQ. The CDR3 length is 15 residues. Losses at the gene ends were 6 bases for V and 3 bases for J; bases not matched to a gene: 7.

The J gene is TRBJ2-7, the V gene TRBV15, with 13 positions matching TRBD2. The germline gives CDR1 LNHNV, CDR2 YYDKDF (reference sequence). Trimming at V came to 0 bases and at J to 3 bases, leaving 2 bases not matched to a gene. The length of the CDR3 is 16 residues. CDR3 region: CATSRDRLAGGYEQYF. CDR3 sequence (DNA): TGTGCCACCAGCAGAGATCGACTAGCGGGAGGCTACGAGCAGTACTTC.

This chain uses TRBV7-2 with TRBJ2-6, with no clear D. V was clipped by 1 base and J by 3 bases, with 7 bases between them. Germline V lookup: CDR1 SGHTA, CDR2 FQGNSA. This CDR3 contains 15 residues. Here the CDR3 DNA reads TGTGCCAGCAGCTTAGGAGGTCGTGGGGCCAACGTCCTGACTTTC. It translates to CASSLGGRGANVLTF.

The sample holds many counts of this clonotype. The chain has TRBV7-9 and TRBJ2-1; 8 bases are a match to TRBD2. The trim removed 5 bases at V and 7 bases at J, leaving 13 bases unmatched. This CDR3 is 16 amino acids long. The germline CDR1 and CDR2 sequences are SEHNR and FQNEAQ (reference sequence). CDR3 nucleotide sequence: TGTGCCAGCAGCCCACCTAGCGGGTCGCGCACAAATGAGCAGTTCTTC. Protein product: CASSPPSGSRTNEQFF. Looking up the rest from reference TRBV7-9 and TRBJ2-1 gives the full variable domain: DTGVSQNPRHKITKRGQNVTFRCDPISEHNRLYWYRQTLGQGPEFLTYFQNEAQLEKSRLLSDRFSAERPKGSFSTLEIQRTEQGDSAMYLCASSPPSGSRTNEQFFGPGTRLTVL.

This clonotype occurred a few times. The chain is built from TRBV4-3 and TRBJ2-1; 10 bases align to TRBD1. This CDR3 spans 16 amino acids. Per the germline V gene, CDR1 is LGHNA and CDR2 is YSLEER. The V gene end was trimmed by 3 bases and the J gene end by 4 bases; junction bases not matched to a gene: 6. CDR3 sequence reads: CASSQERTGGYNEQFF. In DNA, the CDR3 is TGCGCCAGCAGCCAGGAAAGGACAGGGGGATACAATGAGCAGTTCTTC.

The chain combines TRBV6-2 or TRBV6-3 with TRBJ2-7; the D gene is possibly TRBD2 (6 bases). Trimming pared 6 bases from V and 5 bases from J, leaving 14 bases between. This CDR3 has 13 residues. Looked up from germline, CDR1 is MNHEY and CDR2 is SVGEGT. This chain's CDR3 is CASSHPGGNEQYF. CDR3 nucleotides: TGTGCCAGCAGCCATCCCGGGGGAAACGAGCAGTACTTC.

The rearrangement joins TRBV7-3 to TRBJ2-3; possibly TRBD1 or TRBD2 for D (5 bases each). V gave up 5 bases and J gave up 4 bases, with 10 bases separating them. Germline CDR1 and CDR2: SGHTA and FQGTGA. The CDR3 has 13 amino acids. CDR3 in amino acids: CASSPGPADTQYF. The CDR3 DNA sequence: TGTGCCAGCAGCCCGGGACCCGCAGATACGCAGTATTTT. Full variable domain (rest looked up from reference TRBV7-3 and TRBJ2-3): GAGVSQTPSNKVTEKGKYVELRCDPISGHTALYWYRQSLGQGPEFLIYFQGTGAADDSGLPNDRFFAVRPEGSVSTLKIQRTERGDSAVYLCASSPGPADTQYFGPGTRLTVL.